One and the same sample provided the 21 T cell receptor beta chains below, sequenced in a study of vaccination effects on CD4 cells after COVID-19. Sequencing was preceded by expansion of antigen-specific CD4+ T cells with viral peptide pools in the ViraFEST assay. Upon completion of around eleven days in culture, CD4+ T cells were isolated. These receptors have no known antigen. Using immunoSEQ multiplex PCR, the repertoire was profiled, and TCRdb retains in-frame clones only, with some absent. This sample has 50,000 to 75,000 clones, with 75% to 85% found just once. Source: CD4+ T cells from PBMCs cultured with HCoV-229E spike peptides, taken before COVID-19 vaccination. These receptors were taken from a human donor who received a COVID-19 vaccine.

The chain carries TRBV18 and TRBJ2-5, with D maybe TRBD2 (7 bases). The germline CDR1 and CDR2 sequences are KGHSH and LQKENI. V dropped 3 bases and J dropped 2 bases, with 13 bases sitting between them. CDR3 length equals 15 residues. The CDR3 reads CASSPPGGQQETQYF. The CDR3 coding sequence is TGTGCCAGCTCACCCCCGGGGGGCCAACAAGAGACCCAGTACTTC.

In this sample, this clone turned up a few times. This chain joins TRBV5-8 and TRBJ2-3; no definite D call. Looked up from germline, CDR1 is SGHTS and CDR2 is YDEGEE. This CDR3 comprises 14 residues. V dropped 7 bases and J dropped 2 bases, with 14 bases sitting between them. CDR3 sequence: CASPSTVFTDTQYF. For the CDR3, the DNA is TGTGCCAGCCCGTCGACGGTTTTCACAGATACGCAGTATTTT.

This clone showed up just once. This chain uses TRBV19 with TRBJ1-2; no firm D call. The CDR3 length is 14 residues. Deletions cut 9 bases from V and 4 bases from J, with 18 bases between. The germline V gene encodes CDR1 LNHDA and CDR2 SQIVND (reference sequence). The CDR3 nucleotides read TGTGCCAGCGAACCTCCAGGATCCACCTATGGCTACACCTTC. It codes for CASEPPGSTYGYTF.

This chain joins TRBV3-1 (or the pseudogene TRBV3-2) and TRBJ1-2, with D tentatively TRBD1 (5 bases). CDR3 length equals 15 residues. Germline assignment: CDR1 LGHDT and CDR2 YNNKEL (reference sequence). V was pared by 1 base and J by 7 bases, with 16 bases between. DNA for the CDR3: TGTGCCAGCAGCCAAGGGGCGGCAGGGTCGTTTGGCTACACCTTC. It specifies CASSQGAAGSFGYTF.

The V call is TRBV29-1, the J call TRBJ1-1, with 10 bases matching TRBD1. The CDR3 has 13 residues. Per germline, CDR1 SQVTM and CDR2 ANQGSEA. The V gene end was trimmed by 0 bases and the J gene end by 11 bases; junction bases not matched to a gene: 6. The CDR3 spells CSVEDRDRGCAFF. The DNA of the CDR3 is TGCAGCGTTGAAGATCGGGACAGGGGATGCGCTTTCTTT. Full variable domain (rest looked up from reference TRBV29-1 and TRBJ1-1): SAVISQKPSRDICQRGTSLTIQCQVDSQVTMMFWYRQQPGQSLTLIATANQGSEATYESGFVIDKFPISRPNLTFSTLTVSNMSPEDSSIYLCSVEDRDRGCAFFGQGTRLTVV.

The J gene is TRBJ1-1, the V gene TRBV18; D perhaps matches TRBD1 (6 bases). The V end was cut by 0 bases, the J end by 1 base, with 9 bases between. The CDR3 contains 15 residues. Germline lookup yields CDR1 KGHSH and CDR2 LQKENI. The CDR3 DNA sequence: TGTGCCAGCTCACCACCGGCAGGGGCGAACACTGAAGCTTTCTTT. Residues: CASSPPAGANTEAFF.

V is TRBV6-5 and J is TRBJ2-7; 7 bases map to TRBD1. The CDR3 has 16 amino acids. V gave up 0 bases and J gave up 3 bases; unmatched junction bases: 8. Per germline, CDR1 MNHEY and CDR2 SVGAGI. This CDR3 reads CASSYSDRWEFYEQYV. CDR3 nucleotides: TGTGCCAGCAGTTACTCGGACAGGTGGGAGTTCTACGAGCAGTACGTC.

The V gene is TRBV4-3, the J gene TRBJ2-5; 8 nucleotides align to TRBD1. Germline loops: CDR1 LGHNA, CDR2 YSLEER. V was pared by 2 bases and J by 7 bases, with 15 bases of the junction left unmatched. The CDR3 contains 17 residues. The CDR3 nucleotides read TGCGCCAGCAGCCAAAACCCCCACAGGGGGAATATTGGGACCCAGTACTTC. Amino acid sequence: CASSQNPHRGNIGTQYF.

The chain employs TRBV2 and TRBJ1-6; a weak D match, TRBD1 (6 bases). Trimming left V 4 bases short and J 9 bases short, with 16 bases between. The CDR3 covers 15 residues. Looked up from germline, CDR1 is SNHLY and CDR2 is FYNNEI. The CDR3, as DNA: TGTGCCAGCAGTGCGGAACAGGGAGAGGGTTCACCCCTCCACTTT. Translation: CASSAEQGEGSPLHF.

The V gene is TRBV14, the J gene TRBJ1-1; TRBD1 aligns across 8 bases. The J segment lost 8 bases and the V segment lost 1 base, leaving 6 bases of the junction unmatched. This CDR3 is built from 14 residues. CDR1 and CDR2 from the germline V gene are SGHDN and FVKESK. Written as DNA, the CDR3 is TGTGCCAGCAGCCAAGCGGACAGGGTAAAGGAAGCTTTCTTT. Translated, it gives CASSQADRVKEAFF.

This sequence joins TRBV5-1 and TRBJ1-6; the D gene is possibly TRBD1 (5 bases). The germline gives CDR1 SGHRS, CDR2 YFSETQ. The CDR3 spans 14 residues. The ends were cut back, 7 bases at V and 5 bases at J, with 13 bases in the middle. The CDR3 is CASASQGHNSPLHF. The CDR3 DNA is TGCGCCAGCGCAAGTCAGGGTCATAATTCACCCCTCCACTTT.

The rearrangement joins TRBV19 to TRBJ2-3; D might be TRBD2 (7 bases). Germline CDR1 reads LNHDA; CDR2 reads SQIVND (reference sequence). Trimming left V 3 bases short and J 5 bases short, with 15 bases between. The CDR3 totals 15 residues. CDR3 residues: CASSMNRGGRDTQYF. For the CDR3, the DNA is TGTGCCAGTAGTATGAACCGCGGGGGCCGAGATACGCAGTATTTT. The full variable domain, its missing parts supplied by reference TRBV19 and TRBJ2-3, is DGGITQSPKYLFRKEGQNVTLSCEQNLNHDAMYWYRQDPGQGLRLIYYSQIVNDFQKGDIAEGYSVSREKKESFPLTVTSAQKNPTAFYLCASSMNRGGRDTQYFGPGTRLTVL.

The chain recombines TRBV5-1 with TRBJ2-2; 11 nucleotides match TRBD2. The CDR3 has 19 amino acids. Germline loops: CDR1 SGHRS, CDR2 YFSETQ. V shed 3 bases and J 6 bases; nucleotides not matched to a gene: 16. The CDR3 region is CASSWATSGGPGRSGELFF. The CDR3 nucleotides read TGCGCCAGCAGCTGGGCAACTAGCGGGGGCCCGGGACGCTCCGGGGAGCTGTTTTTT.

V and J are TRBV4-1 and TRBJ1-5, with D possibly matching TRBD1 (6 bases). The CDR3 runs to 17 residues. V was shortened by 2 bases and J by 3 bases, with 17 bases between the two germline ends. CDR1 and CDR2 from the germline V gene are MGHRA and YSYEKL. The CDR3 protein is CASSQMGAKAPNQPQHF. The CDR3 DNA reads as TGCGCCAGCAGCCAAATGGGGGCGAAGGCCCCCAATCAGCCCCAGCATTTT.

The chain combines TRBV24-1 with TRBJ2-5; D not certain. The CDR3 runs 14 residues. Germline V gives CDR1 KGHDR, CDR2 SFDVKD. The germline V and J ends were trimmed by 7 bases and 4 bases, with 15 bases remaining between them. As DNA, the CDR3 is TGTGCCACCAGCCCGGACCGACCGCCAGAGACCCAGTACTTC. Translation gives CATSPDRPPETQYF.

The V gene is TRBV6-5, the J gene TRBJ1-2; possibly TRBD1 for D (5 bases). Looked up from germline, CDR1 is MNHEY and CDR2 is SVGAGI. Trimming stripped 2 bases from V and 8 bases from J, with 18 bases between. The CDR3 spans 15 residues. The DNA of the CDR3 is TGTGCCAGCAGTTACGCCGGAAGCTACTGGGGCGGCTACACCTTC. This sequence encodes CASSYAGSYWGGYTF.

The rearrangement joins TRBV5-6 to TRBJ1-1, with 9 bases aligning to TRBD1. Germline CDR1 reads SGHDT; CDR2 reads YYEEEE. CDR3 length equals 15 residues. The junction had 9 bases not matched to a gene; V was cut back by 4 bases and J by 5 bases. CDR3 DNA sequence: TGTGCCAGCAGCAACTCCGGGACAGGGTGGACTGAAGCTTTCTTT. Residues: CASSNSGTGWTEAFF.

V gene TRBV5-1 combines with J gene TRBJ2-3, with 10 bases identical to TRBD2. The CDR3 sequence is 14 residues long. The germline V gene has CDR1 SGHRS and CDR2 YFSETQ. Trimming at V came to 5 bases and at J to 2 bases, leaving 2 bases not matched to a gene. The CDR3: CASRLAGATDTQYF. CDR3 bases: TGCGCCAGCAGGCTAGCGGGGGCCACAGATACGCAGTATTTT. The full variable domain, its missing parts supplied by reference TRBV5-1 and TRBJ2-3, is KAGVTQTPRYLIKTRGQQVTLSCSPISGHRSVSWYQQTPGQGLQFLFEYFSETQRNKGNFPGRFSGRQFSNSRSEMNVSTLELGDSALYLCASRLAGATDTQYFGPGTRLTVL.

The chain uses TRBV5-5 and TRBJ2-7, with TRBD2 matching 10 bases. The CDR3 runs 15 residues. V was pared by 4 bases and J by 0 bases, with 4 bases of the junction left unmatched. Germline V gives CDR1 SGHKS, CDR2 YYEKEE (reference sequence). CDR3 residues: CASSLGLAASYEQYV. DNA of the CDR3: TGTGCCAGCAGCCTAGGACTAGCGGCCTCCTACGAGCAGTACGTC.

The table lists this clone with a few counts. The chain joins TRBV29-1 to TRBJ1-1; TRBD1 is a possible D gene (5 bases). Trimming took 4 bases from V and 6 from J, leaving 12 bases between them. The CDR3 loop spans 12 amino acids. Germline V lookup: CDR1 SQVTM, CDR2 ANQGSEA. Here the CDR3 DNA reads TGCAGCGTTGCCCAGGGCGGGGCTGAAGCTTTCTTT. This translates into CSVAQGGAEAFF.

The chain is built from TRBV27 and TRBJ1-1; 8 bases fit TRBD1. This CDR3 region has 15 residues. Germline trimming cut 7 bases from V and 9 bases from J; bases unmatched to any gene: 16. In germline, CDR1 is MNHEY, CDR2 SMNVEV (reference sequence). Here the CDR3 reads CASNAFGQGNPKAFF. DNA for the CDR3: TGTGCCAGCAACGCTTTCGGACAGGGAAACCCAAAAGCTTTCTTT.